The T cell receptor beta chain under discussion was sequenced for a study of blood T cell repertoires in COVID-19. Study-level background: Sites in the United States, Italy and Spain provided acute and convalescent COVID-19 samples.

In the authors' methods: Cell counts per sample came from amplifying reference gene primers. Libraries were prepared by immunoSEQ multiplex PCR; TCRdb keeps only in-frame clonotypes and omits some of them. V, J and clone size derive from that table, while D and trimming were established from the DNA sequence. This sample has approximately 66,000 clones; approximately 87% occur once, and the top ten carry 5.5% to 8.5%. The clonotype originates from a man aged 60-69 years with acute or convalescent COVID-19. Sequencing was carried out using peripheral blood.

The CDR3 region is CASSYQASTYEQYF. As DNA, the CDR3 is TGTGCCAGCAGTTATCAGGCATCAACCTACGAGCAGTACTTC. The chain recombines TRBV6-2 or TRBV6-3 with TRBJ2-7; D remains ambiguous. The CDR3 has 14 amino acids. With 3 bases removed from V and 2 bases from J, the gap between germline ends came to 11 bases. CDR1 is MNHEY and CDR2 is SVGEGT in the germline V gene.